Below are 27 T cell receptor beta chains sequenced from a single sample in a study of blood T cell repertoires in COVID-19. Repertoires were generated with immunoSEQ multiplex PCR, while TCRdb's copy carries only in-frame clones and drops some. There are some 70,000 clones in the sample; more than 75% occur only once, and roughly 7% lies in the top ten. The sample comprised peripheral blood. Source of these receptors: a man aged 50 to 60 with active COVID-19.

This chain connects TRBV27 to TRBJ2-1, with TRBD2 matching 11 bases. Germline V gene sequence: CDR1 MNHEY, CDR2 SMNVEV (reference sequence). The CDR3 is made up of 14 amino acids. V lost 8 bases and J lost 6; bases outside the gene matches: 6. This chain's CDR3 is CASDPSGGPNEQFF. As DNA, the CDR3 is TGTGCCAGCGACCCTAGCGGGGGGCCCAATGAGCAGTTCTTC.

Details on this clone: The same CDR3 arises from other DNA sequences in this sample as well. V and J are TRBV5-6 and TRBJ1-5, with D perhaps matching TRBD1 (6 bases). V lost 3 bases and J lost 0, with 10 bases in between. This CDR3 contains 15 residues. Germline V lookup: CDR1 SGHDT, CDR2 YYEEEE. CDR3 region: CASSWGQISNQPQHF. CDR3 sequence (DNA): TGTGCCAGCAGCTGGGGACAAATTAGCAATCAGCCCCAGCATTTT.

The rearrangement uses TRBV5-8 and TRBJ1-1; D uncertain. The CDR3 covers 14 residues. The V and J ends lost 1 base and 0 bases respectively, with 7 bases between them. Germline lookup yields CDR1 SGHTS and CDR2 YDEGEE. The DNA for the CDR3 is TGTGCCAGCAGCTTGACCGCTATGAACACTGAAGCTTTCTTT. It codes for CASSLTAMNTEAFF.

The rearrangement joins TRBV9 to TRBJ2-2; 9 bases line up with TRBD1. Germline values: CDR1 SGDLS, CDR2 YYNGEE. V dropped 0 bases and J dropped 1; count of bases not matched to a gene: 1. The CDR3 extends over 16 amino acids. The CDR3, as DNA: TGTGCCAGCAGCGTAGGGACAGGGGTGAACACCGGGGAGCTGTTTTTT. Residues: CASSVGTGVNTGELFF.

The chain carries TRBV6-6 and TRBJ1-3, with D possibly matching TRBD1 (5 bases). V lost 6 bases and J lost 0, with 9 bases in between. Germline CDR1 MNHNY, CDR2 SVGAGI (reference sequence). The CDR3 covers 14 residues. The CDR3 DNA is TGTGCCAGCAGCGACAGTACCTCTGGAAACACCATATATTTT. It translates to CASSDSTSGNTIYF.

The chain couples TRBV6-4 to TRBJ1-1; possible D gene TRBD1, 6 bases. Germline lookup yields CDR1 MRHNA and CDR2 SNTAGT. The ends were cut back, 7 bases at V and 2 bases at J, with 14 bases in the middle. The CDR3 runs to 14 residues. This CDR3 reads CASKAGVFNTEAFF. The CDR3 DNA is TGTGCCAGCAAGGCAGGGGTCTTCAACACTGAAGCTTTCTTT.

The chain employs TRBV28 and TRBJ2-3, with TRBD2 matching 8 bases. Trimming at V came to 6 bases and at J to 2 bases, leaving 7 bases not matched to a gene. This CDR3 region has 15 residues. CDR1 and CDR2 (germline): MDHEN, SYDVKM. The chain's CDR3 is CASRAAGGFTDTQYF. CDR3 sequence (DNA): TGTGCCAGCAGAGCGGCGGGGGGATTCACAGATACGCAGTATTTT.

This CDR3 is CSVGGTGQINTEAFF. For the CDR3, the DNA is TGCAGCGTTGGGGGGACAGGGCAGATTAACACTGAAGCTTTCTTT. The chain uses TRBV29-1 and TRBJ1-1; 9 nucleotides match TRBD1. Trimming removed 4 bases from V and 2 bases from J; junction bases left unmatched: 8. Looked up from germline, CDR1 is SQVTM and CDR2 is ANQGSEA. The CDR3 is 15 residues long. Variable domain in full (rest from reference TRBV29-1 and TRBJ1-1): SAVISQKPSRDICQRGTSLTIQCQVDSQVTMMFWYRQQPGQSLTLIATANQGSEATYESGFVIDKFPISRPNLTFSTLTVSNMSPEDSSIYLCSVGGTGQINTEAFFGQGTRLTVV.

V and J are TRBV9 and TRBJ2-6; the D gene is possibly TRBD2 (5 bases). Germline V CDR1 and CDR2: SGDLS, YYNGEE. The CDR3 extends over 15 amino acids. The ends were cut back, 0 bases at V and 1 base at J, with 5 bases in the middle. The CDR3 DNA reads as TGTGCCAGCAGCGTAGGAGGGTCTGGGGCCAACGTCCTGACTTTC. Amino acids: CASSVGGSGANVLTF.

This chain links TRBV5-8 with TRBJ1-2; possibly TRBD1 for D (6 bases). The CDR3 sequence is 17 residues long. Germline CDR1 SGHTS, CDR2 YDEGEE. V was pared by 1 base and J by 0 bases, with 16 bases between. The CDR3 nucleotides read TGTGCCAGCAGCTTGTACCAGGGGCCCTTATCTAACTATGGCTACACCTTC. It encodes CASSLYQGPLSNYGYTF.

The chain uses TRBV5-1 and TRBJ2-7; TRBD2 might be the D (6 bases). The length of the CDR3 is 13 residues. V was trimmed by 4 bases and J by 2 bases, leaving 10 bases between them. Germline CDR1 reads SGHRS; CDR2 reads YFSETQ. The CDR3 DNA reads as TGCGCCAGCAGCGCGGGGAGAACCTACGAGCAGTACTTC. This translates into CASSAGRTYEQYF.

This chain uses TRBV4-1 with TRBJ2-5; D remains ambiguous. CDR1 and CDR2 (germline): MGHRA, YSYEKL. The CDR3 has 12 amino acids. V was pared by 4 bases and J by 4 bases, with 7 bases between. In nucleotides, the CDR3 is TGCGCCAGCAGCCCAAACTTAGAGACCCAGTACTTC. It is translated as CASSPNLETQYF.

The chain recombines TRBV27 with TRBJ2-7; the match to TRBD1 covers 9 bases. The CDR3 length is 14 residues. The junction had 12 bases not matched to a gene; V was cut back by 9 bases and J by 6 bases. The V gene's germline CDR1 is MNHEY and CDR2 SMNVEV (reference sequence). The CDR3 here is CARVRDRVSGEQYF. The CDR3 DNA reads as TGTGCCAGGGTCCGGGACAGGGTTTCGGGCGAGCAGTACTTC.

This chain connects TRBV18 to TRBJ2-7; 9 bases are shared with TRBD1. The J segment lost 4 bases and the V segment lost 4 bases, leaving 5 bases of the junction unmatched. The CDR3 is 14 amino acids. Germline CDR1 reads KGHSH; CDR2 reads LQKENI. The CDR3 region is CASSLDRGKYEQYF. CDR3 bases: TGTGCCAGCTCACTTGACAGGGGGAAGTACGAGCAGTACTTC.

The chain carries TRBV4-3 and TRBJ2-7, with 9 bases that match TRBD2. CDR1 and CDR2 (germline): LGHNA, YSLEER. Trimming removed 4 bases from V and 0 bases from J; junction bases left unmatched: 10. The CDR3 is 17 amino acids. CDR3 amino acids: CASSPWGTTSGSYEQYF. The CDR3 DNA follows: TGCGCCAGCAGCCCCTGGGGGACGACTAGCGGCTCCTACGAGCAGTACTTC.

This chain connects TRBV28 to TRBJ2-1; D call uncertain. Trimming took off 6 bases at V and 6 bases at J, with 6 bases between the two ends. The CDR3 consists of 11 residues. Germline V gene sequence: CDR1 MDHEN, CDR2 SYDVKM. DNA for the CDR3: TGTGCCAGCAGCCCCTTCAATGAGCAGTTCTTC. This gives the protein CASSPFNEQFF. Drawing the rest from reference TRBV28 and TRBJ2-1, the complete variable domain is DVKVTQSSRYLVKRTGEKVFLECVQDMDHENMFWYRQDPGLGLRLIYFSYDVKMKEKGDIPEGYSVSREKKERFSLILESASTNQTSMYLCASSPFNEQFFGPGTRLTVL.

A word on this clone: Other nucleotide sequences in the sample specify the same CDR3. J is TRBJ2-1 and V is TRBV9; 11 bases are shared with TRBD2. CDR3 size: 14 residues. Germline V gives CDR1 SGDLS, CDR2 YYNGEE. J lost 6 bases, V lost 2 bases, and 1 base had no gene match. The CDR3 loop is CASSVGTSGNEQFF. The CDR3, as DNA: TGTGCCAGCAGCGTCGGGACTAGCGGCAATGAGCAGTTCTTC.

CDR3 region: CASRKPSNTEAFF. The CDR3 nucleotides are TGTGCCAGTAGGAAGCCGTCCAACACTGAAGCTTTCTTT. The rearrangement links TRBV19 to TRBJ1-1, with no clear D. Trimming stripped 6 bases from V and 2 bases from J, with 10 bases between. This CDR3 has 13 amino acids. Germline CDR1 LNHDA, CDR2 SQIVND (reference sequence).

This clone was seen just once. The CDR3 protein is CASSVLGTSGEKLFF. In DNA, the CDR3 is TGTGCCAGCAGCGTATTGGGGACCAGCGGGGAAAAACTGTTTTTT. The gene calls are TRBV9 and TRBJ1-4; TRBD1 is a possible D gene (5 bases). The CDR3 runs 15 residues. The germline gives CDR1 SGDLS, CDR2 YYNGEE. V lost 1 base to trimming and J lost 8 bases, with 15 bases between them.

This clone was found once. Written as DNA, the CDR3 is TGTGCCAGCAGTTTAGGCTCCCCCACAGATACGCAGTATTTT. It codes for CASSLGSPTDTQYF. The gene calls are TRBV27 and TRBJ2-3; D unresolved. This CDR3 region has 14 residues. V was trimmed by 2 bases and J by 2 bases, leaving 8 bases between them. CDR1 is MNHEY and CDR2 is SMNVEV in the germline V gene (reference sequence).

The J gene is TRBJ1-6, the V gene TRBV19; 7 bases are a match to TRBD1. Germline trimming cut 4 bases from V and 9 bases from J; bases unmatched to any gene: 3. The V gene's germline CDR1 is LNHDA and CDR2 SQIVND (reference sequence). The CDR3 has 13 amino acids. CDR3 residues: CASSNPGGSPLHF. CDR3 sequence (DNA): TGTGCCAGTAGTAACCCAGGGGGTTCACCCCTCCACTTT.

The chain is built from TRBV18 and TRBJ1-1; 7 bases fit TRBD1. With V trimmed by 3 bases and J by 5 bases, 9 bases remained unmatched. The CDR3 runs 15 residues. Germline loops: CDR1 KGHSH, CDR2 LQKENI. CDR3 in amino acids: CASSPEGATSTEAFF. The CDR3 DNA follows: TGTGCCAGCTCACCTGAGGGGGCAACATCGACTGAAGCTTTCTTT.

This sequence joins TRBV5-1 and TRBJ2-3, with a weak D call TRBD2 (7 bases). The germline CDR1 and CDR2 sequences are SGHRS and YFSETQ. The CDR3 totals 15 residues. Trimming shortened V by 2 bases and J by 4 bases, and 14 bases separated the two germline ends. The CDR3 nucleotides are TGCGCCAGCAGCTTAATGGGGGGGGCCCCAGATACGCAGTATTTT. Its protein is CASSLMGGAPDTQYF.

J is TRBJ2-1 and V is TRBV19; perhaps TRBD1 as D (5 bases). The CDR3 totals 17 residues. CDR1 LNHDA and CDR2 SQIVND come from the germline V gene (reference sequence). V was clipped by 4 bases and J by 0 bases, with 16 bases between them. The CDR3 protein is CASSKELFRDSYNEQFF. The CDR3 DNA reads as TGTGCCAGTAGTAAAGAATTGTTCAGGGACTCCTACAATGAGCAGTTCTTC.

J is TRBJ2-4 and V is TRBV7-2; 14 bases fit TRBD2. Unmatched junction bases numbered 2, after V lost 2 bases and J lost 5 bases. CDR3 length: 16 amino acids. Germline V CDR1 and CDR2: SGHTA, FQGNSA. The chain's CDR3 is CASSLQTSGGENIQYF. The CDR3 DNA sequence: TGTGCCAGCAGCTTACAGACTAGCGGGGGGGAAAACATTCAGTACTTC.

The genes are TRBV18 and TRBJ2-7; possibly TRBD1 for D (6 bases). This CDR3 has 16 amino acids. Per the germline V gene, CDR1 is KGHSH and CDR2 is LQKENI. Deletions cut 3 bases from V and 2 bases from J, with 17 bases between. CDR3 DNA sequence: TGTGCCAGCTCACCCGTTAACAGGGATCTAGCCTACGAGCAGTACTTC. This encodes CASSPVNRDLAYEQYF.

The V call is TRBV12-3 or TRBV12-4, the J call TRBJ1-6, with no clear D. Trimming cost V 3 bases and J 7 bases, with 4 bases left between them. There are 12 residues in the CDR3. For the CDR3, the DNA is TGTGCCAGCAGTTTGCGGAATTCACCCCTCCACTTT. Residues: CASSLRNSPLHF.